Listed below are T cell receptor beta chains from one sample, sequenced in a study of T cell repertoires in cytomegalovirus infection. For these receptors, no antigen is known. One entry per CDR3 protein, called by TCRdb with MiXCR from the reads. The sample carries fewer than 650,000 distinct CDR3 sequences, about 39% recorded once. This sample comprised cultured PBMCs, obtained from culture after CMV antigen stimulation. Receptors were obtained from a human donor in good health (CMV status not recorded). Some clones in this sample may be carry-over from other donors' samples. Both conserved end residues are part of each CDR3. D genes are given only for firm matches. Rows give clone size only sometimes, using once, few, many, or a class for an expanded clone.

v_call,j_call,d_call,cdr3_length,clone_size,cdr3_nt,cdr3_aa
TRBV28,TRBJ2-7,TRBD2,18,.,TGTGCCAGCAGTTTACCCGGACTAGCGGGGGGGTTTACCTACGAGCAGTACTTC,CASSLPGLAGGFTYEQYF
TRBV19,TRBJ2-1,.,14,few,TGTGCCAGTAGTGGACCCTCTGGACATCGGGAGCAGTTCTTC,CASSGPSGHREQFF
TRBV7-2,TRBJ1-3,TRBD1,15,.,TGTGCCAGCAGCTTGCCAGGGGGAACTGGAAACACCATATATTTT,CASSLPGGTGNTIYF
TRBV27,TRBJ1-2,.,14,.,TGTGCCAGCAGTTTATCCCGGGTTAACTATGGCTACACCTTC,CASSLSRVNYGYTF
TRBV7-2,TRBJ2-3,.,14,.,TGCGTTGGTGAGAGGGCGACAACCACAGATACGCAGTATTTT,CVGERATTTDTQYF
TRBV14,TRBJ2-2,TRBD1,16,.,TGTGCCAGCAGCCAACGCCCGGGGACAGATACCGGGGAGCTGTTTTTT,CASSQRPGTDTGELFF
TRBV7-2,TRBJ1-2,.,14,many,TGTGCCAGCAGCTTACAGGCGGCTAACTATGGCTACACCTTC,CASSLQAANYGYTF
TRBV6-2/TRBV6-3,TRBJ2-2,TRBD1,17,.,TGTGCCAGCAGTTCTTTGTCCCGACAGGGGGCGGAAGGGGAGCTGTTTTTT,CASSSLSRQGAEGELFF
TRBV10-3,TRBJ1-5,.,12,.,TGTGCCATCAACAATGAAGGAGGGTCCCAGCATTTT,CAINNEGGSQHF
TRBV11-2,TRBJ2-1,.,14,.,TGTGCCAGCGGTCAAGGGACCGTCCTGAATGAGCAGTTCTTC,CASGQGTVLNEQFF
TRBV4-2,TRBJ2-3,.,14,once,TGTGCCAGCAGCCAAGGGGAGCGCTCAGATACGCAGTATTTT,CASSQGERSDTQYF
TRBV20-1,TRBJ2-1,TRBD2,18,.,TGCAGTGCTAGAGGGGGGGCGGGGGGTGCCCATGCCTACAATGAGCAGTTCTTC,CSARGGAGGAHAYNEQFF
TRBV7-9,TRBJ2-1,TRBD2,14,.,TGTGCCAGCAGCCTGGGACTAGCTATCGATGAGCAGTTCTTC,CASSLGLAIDEQFF
TRBV2,TRBJ2-1,.,14,once,TGTGCCAGCAGTGGGGGTACAGGGTCGCGGGAGCAGTTCTTC,CASSGGTGSREQFF
TRBV6-1,TRBJ1-1,.,12,.,TGTGCCAGCAGTGAATACATCCTTGAAGCTTTCTTT,CASSEYILEAFF
TRBV28,TRBJ2-5,.,16,.,TGTGCCAGCAGTTTACTCCCCCCCCCGGCTGAGGCGACCCAGTACTTC,CASSLLPPPAEATQYF
TRBV7-9,TRBJ2-2,.,14,few,TGTGCCAGCAGTCGCGGACTTAATCACGGGGAGCTGTTTTTT,CASSRGLNHGELFF
TRBV6-5,TRBJ2-7,TRBD1,19,.,TGTGCCAGCAGTTACTCGATCCGAGGGATGGCAGGGGGCCGATACGAGCAGTACTTC,CASSYSIRGMAGGRYEQYF
TRBV19,TRBJ2-1,TRBD2,15,.,TGTGCCAGTACATCCCGGACTAGCGGGATCGATGAGCAGTTCTTC,CASTSRTSGIDEQFF
TRBV20-1,TRBJ1-2,.,11,.,TGCAGTGCTAGTCCCACCGATGGCTACACCTTC,CSASPTDGYTF
TRBV7-2,TRBJ2-7,.,14,few,TGTGCCAGCAGCTTGACTAGTCGTACCTACGAGCAGTACTTC,CASSLTSRTYEQYF
TRBV20-1,TRBJ2-3,.,13,.,TGCAGTGCTAACGACAGGCGCACAGATACGCAGTATTTT,CSANDRRTDTQYF
TRBV20-1,TRBJ2-5,.,15,.,TGCAGTGCTAGCGCGCCTCGGGGTAGACAAGAGACCCAGTACTTC,CSASAPRGRQETQYF
TRBV7-2,TRBJ2-5,.,14,.,TGTGCCAGCAGCCCCACATCGTGGGGGGAGGCCCAGTACTTC,CASSPTSWGEAQYF
TRBV7-2,TRBJ2-7,.,13,few,TGTGCCAGCAGCTCTCTATCCCCATACGAGCAGTACTTC,CASSSLSPYEQYF
TRBV7-2,TRBJ2-5,TRBD2,16,few,TGTGCCAGCAGTCAAAGAATTAGCGGGACCCAAGAGACCCAGTACTTC,CASSQRISGTQETQYF
TRBV7-6,TRBJ1-6,.,15,.,TGTGCCAGCAGCTCGGACGGAGGGGAAACTTCACCCCTCCACTTT,CASSSDGGETSPLHF
TRBV11-2,TRBJ2-7,.,12,few,TGTGCCAGCAGCTCAGTCAGACCCGAGCAGTACTTC,CASSSVRPEQYF
TRBV7-2,TRBJ1-5,.,16,many,TGTGCCAGCAGCCTCCCTCTTTGGGACACCCATCTACCCCAGCATTTT,CASSLPLWDTHLPQHF
TRBV11-2,TRBJ1-5,.,15,few,TGTGCCAGCAGCCCTGGGGTCTGGGGCAATCAGCCCCAGCATTTT,CASSPGVWGNQPQHF
TRBV7-2,TRBJ2-7,TRBD2,15,many,TGTGCCAGCAGCCCCAGGACTAGCGGGAGTTACGAGCAGTACTTC,CASSPRTSGSYEQYF
TRBV9,TRBJ2-3,.,13,.,TGTGCCAGCAGCGGCGGGACCACAGATACGCAGTATTTT,CASSGGTTDTQYF
TRBV12-3/TRBV12-4,TRBJ1-3,.,16,.,TGTGCCAGCAGTTTCCTGGGCCCTCCGTCAGGAAACACCATATATTTT,CASSFLGPPSGNTIYF
TRBV12-3/TRBV12-4,TRBJ1-1,.,15,few,TGTGCCAGCAGTTTTTACCCCCAGGGGAACACTGAAGCTTTCTTT,CASSFYPQGNTEAFF
TRBV7-2,TRBJ1-2,.,18,many,TGTGCCAGCAGCCGGTGGGTACGGCCCGAACTGGATAACTATGGCTACACCTTC,CASSRWVRPELDNYGYTF
TRBV7-3,TRBJ2-3,.,16,many,TGTGCCAGCAGCTTCGCGGGCTCCGGAGGATCCAGTCCGCAGTATTTT,CASSFAGSGGSSPQYF
TRBV4-1,TRBJ2-3,.,15,.,TGCGCCAGCAGCCAAACCCAACCTCTAGGTGACACGCAGTATTTT,CASSQTQPLGDTQYF
TRBV6-2/TRBV6-3,TRBJ1-5,.,16,.,TGTGCCAGCAGTTACGGATACGGGACAATAGATCAGCCCCAGCATTTT,CASSYGYGTIDQPQHF
TRBV28,TRBJ2-1,TRBD1,16,.,TGTGCCAGCAGTGTACCGGGACAGGGGACCAACAATGAGCAGTTCTTC,CASSVPGQGTNNEQFF
TRBV10-3,TRBJ2-3,TRBD2,16,.,TGTGCCATCAGTCCCTTGAGCGGGAGGGCAGCAGATACGCAGTATTTT,CAISPLSGRAADTQYF
TRBV20-1,TRBJ1-5,TRBD1,14,.,TGCAGTGCTAGTGGGACAGGGGGTAATCAGCCCCAGCATTTT,CSASGTGGNQPQHF
TRBV5-1,TRBJ2-1,.,14,once,TGCGCCAGTGACGAAGGGGGGCTGATCAATGAGCAGTTCTTC,CASDEGGLINEQFF
TRBV7-2,TRBJ2-1,TRBD1,15,few,TGTGCCAGCACCCGATCCGGGACAGGGGTGGATGAGCAGTTCTTC,CASTRSGTGVDEQFF
TRBV6-8,TRBJ2-1,TRBD2,15,few,TGTGCCAGCAGCGGAACACTAGCGGGGGGGACTGAGCAGTTCTTC,CASSGTLAGGTEQFF
TRBV7-2,TRBJ1-5,.,13,many,TGTGCCAGCCAGGACACACCGAATCAGCCCCAGCATTTT,CASQDTPNQPQHF
TRBV7-2,TRBJ2-1,.,13,few,TGTGCCAGCAGCTTACGGGTCTACAATGAGCAGTTCTTC,CASSLRVYNEQFF
TRBV7-9,TRBJ2-7,TRBD2,16,few,TGTGCCAGCAGCCCTAGGAGTCTAGCGGGAGTGCACGAGCAGTACTTC,CASSPRSLAGVHEQYF
TRBV27,TRBJ1-5,.,18,.,TGTGCCAGCAGTTTACCCCGCCGCTCTCTCTCGGGCAATCAGCCCCAGCATTTT,CASSLPRRSLSGNQPQHF
TRBV5-6,TRBJ2-3,.,17,.,TGTGCCAGCAGCTTACCCTCTCCCGGGACCTTCACAGATACGCAGTATTTT,CASSLPSPGTFTDTQYF
TRBV12-3/TRBV12-4,TRBJ1-6,.,14,.,TGTGCCAGCAGCGTGGCCACTCCGAATTCACCCCTCCACTTT,CASSVATPNSPLHF
TRBV12-3/TRBV12-4,TRBJ2-1,TRBD2,19,.,TGTGCCAGCAGTTTAGCGCTCCCCGGACTAGCGGGAGTGGAAGCTGAGCAGTTCTTC,CASSLALPGLAGVEAEQFF
TRBV6-2/TRBV6-3,TRBJ2-1,TRBD2,17,.,TGTGCCAGCAGCTACCTGGCCATCCGGACTAGCTTAAATGAGCAGTTCTTC,CASSYLAIRTSLNEQFF